This T cell receptor beta chain originates from a study of CD4+ T cells in melanoma. Study-wide findings and caveats: CD8+ T cell, macrophage and B cell function reportedly correlated with neoantigen-specific CD4+ T cells. Diverse differentiation states were reported for melanoma neoantigen-specific CD4+ T cells.

The length of the CDR3 is 16 residues. Germline trimming cut 4 bases from V and 1 base from J; bases unmatched to any gene: 6. The germline gives CDR1 SGDLS, CDR2 YYNGEE. The data were produced by immunoSEQ multiplex PCR, yet TCRdb's version contains in-frame clones alone and is incomplete. The sample contains some 120,000 clones, 80% to 95% of which appear only once. As for this clone: Antigen unknown.

The material sequenced was peripheral blood. The rearrangement joins TRBV9 to TRBJ1-5; 9 nucleotides line up with TRBD1. This clonotype originated in a human donor with melanoma. CDR3 sequence reads: CASSPNGQGSNQPQHF. The CDR3 nucleotides are TGTGCCAGCAGCCCCAACGGACAGGGGAGCAATCAGCCCCAGCATTTT.